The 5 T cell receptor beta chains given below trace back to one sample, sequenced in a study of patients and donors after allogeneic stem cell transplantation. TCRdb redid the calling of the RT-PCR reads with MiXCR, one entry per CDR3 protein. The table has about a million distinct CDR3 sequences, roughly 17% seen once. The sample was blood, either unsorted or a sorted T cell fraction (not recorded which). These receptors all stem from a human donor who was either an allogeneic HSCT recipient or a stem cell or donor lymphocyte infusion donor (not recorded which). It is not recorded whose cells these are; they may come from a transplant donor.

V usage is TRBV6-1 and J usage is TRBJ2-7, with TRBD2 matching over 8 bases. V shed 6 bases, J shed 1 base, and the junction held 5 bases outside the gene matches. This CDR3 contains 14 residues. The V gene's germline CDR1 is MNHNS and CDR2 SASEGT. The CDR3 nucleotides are TGTGCCAGCAGGGGGACTAGGTTATCCTACGAGCAGTACTTC. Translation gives CASRGTRLSYEQYF.

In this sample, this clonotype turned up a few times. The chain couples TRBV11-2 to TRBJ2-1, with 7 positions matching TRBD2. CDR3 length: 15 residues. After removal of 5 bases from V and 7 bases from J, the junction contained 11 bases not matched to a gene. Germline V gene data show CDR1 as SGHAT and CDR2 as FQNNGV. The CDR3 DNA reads TGTGCCAGCAGCCCGACCTGGACTAGGATGAATGAGCAGTTCTTC. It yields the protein CASSPTWTRMNEQFF. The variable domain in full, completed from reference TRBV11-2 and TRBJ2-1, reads EAGVAQSPRYKIIEKRQSVAFWCNPISGHATLYWYQQILGQGPKLLIQFQNNGVVDDSQLPKDRFSAERLKGVDSTLKIQPAKLEDSAVYLCASSPTWTRMNEQFFGPGTRLTVL.

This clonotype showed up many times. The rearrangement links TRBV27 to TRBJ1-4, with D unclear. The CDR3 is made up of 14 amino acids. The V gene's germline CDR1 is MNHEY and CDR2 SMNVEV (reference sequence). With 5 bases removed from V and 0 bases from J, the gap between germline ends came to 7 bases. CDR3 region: CASSRVSTNEKLFF. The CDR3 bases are TGTGCCAGCAGTCGCGTATCAACTAATGAAAAACTGTTTTTT.

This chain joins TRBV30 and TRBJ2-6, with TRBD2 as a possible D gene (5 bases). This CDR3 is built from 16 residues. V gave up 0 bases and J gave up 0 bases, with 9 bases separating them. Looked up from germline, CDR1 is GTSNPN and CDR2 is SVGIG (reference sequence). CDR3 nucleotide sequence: TGTGCCTGGAGTGTACGGGGATTCTCTGGGGCCAACGTCCTGACTTTC. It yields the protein CAWSVRGFSGANVLTF.

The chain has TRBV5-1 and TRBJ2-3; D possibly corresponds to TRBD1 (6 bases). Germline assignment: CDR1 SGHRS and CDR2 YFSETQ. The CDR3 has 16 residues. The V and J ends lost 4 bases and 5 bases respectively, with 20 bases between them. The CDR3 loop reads CASSLGQTRRVDTQYF. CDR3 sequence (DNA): TGCGCCAGCAGCCTAGGACAGACCCGGCGTGTAGATACGCAGTATTTT.